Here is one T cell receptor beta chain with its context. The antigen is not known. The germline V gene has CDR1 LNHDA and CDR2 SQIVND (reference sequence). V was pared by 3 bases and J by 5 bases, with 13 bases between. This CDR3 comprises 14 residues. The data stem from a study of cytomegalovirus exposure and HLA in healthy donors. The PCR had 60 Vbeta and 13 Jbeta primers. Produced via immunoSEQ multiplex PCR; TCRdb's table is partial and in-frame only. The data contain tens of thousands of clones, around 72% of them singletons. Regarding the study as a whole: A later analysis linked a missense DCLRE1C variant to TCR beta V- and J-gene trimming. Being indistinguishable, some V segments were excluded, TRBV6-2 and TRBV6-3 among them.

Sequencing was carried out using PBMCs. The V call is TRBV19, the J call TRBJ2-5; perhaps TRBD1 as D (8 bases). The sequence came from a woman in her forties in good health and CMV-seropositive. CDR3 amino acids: CASSMIQGGETQYF. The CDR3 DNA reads TGTGCCAGTAGTATGATACAGGGGGGGGAGACCCAGTACTTC. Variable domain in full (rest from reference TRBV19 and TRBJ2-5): DGGITQSPKYLFRKEGQNVTLSCEQNLNHDAMYWYRQDPGQGLRLIYYSQIVNDFQKGDIAEGYSVSREKKESFPLTVTSAQKNPTAFYLCASSMIQGGETQYFGPGTRLLVL.